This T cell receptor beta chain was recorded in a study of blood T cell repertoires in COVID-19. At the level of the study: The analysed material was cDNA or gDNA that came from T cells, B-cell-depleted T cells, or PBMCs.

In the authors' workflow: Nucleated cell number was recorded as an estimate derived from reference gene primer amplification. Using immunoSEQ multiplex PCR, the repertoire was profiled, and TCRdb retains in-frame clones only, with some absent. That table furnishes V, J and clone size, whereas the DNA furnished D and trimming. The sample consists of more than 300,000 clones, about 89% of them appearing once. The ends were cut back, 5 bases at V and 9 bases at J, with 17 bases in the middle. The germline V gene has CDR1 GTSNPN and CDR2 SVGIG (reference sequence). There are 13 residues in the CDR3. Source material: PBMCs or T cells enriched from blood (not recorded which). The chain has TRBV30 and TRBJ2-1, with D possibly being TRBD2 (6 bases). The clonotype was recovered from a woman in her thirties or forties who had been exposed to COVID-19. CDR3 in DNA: TGTGCCTGGGTGGGGAGGAGGGAAGGTGAGCAGTTCTTC. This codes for CAWVGRREGEQFF.